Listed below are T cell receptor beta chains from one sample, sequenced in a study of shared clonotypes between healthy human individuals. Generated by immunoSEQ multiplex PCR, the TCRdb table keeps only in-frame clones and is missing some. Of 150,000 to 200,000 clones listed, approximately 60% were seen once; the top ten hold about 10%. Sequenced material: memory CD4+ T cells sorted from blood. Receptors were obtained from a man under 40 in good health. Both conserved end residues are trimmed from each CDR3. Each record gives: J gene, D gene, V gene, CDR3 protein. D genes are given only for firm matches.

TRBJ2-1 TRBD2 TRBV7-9 ASSTLRRDYKYNEQF
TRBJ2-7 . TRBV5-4 ASSLGSNYEQY
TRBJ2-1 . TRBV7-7 ASSLDDGPPTEQF
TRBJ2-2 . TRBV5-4 ASLAAGTGELF
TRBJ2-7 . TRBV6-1 ASSRDRTYEQY
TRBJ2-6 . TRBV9 ASRLRQETGANVLT
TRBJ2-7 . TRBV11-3 ASRRQVHEQY
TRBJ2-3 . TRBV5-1 ASSFLPASTDTQY
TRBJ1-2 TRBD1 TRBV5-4 ASSSPSGGALGGYT
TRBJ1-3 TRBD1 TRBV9 ASSVGTGGFGNTIY
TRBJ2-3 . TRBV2 ASRSGLSTDTQY
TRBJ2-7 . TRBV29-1 SVGPKAGSYEQY
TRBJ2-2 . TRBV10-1 ASSESTGANTGELF
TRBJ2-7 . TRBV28 ASSLFLQTYEQY
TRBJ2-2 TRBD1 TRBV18 ASSETGGTGELF
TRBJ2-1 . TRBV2 ASNPLAITYNEQF
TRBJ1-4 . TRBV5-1 ASSLRTNSEKLF
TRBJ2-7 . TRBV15 ATSPWDGGLSYEQY
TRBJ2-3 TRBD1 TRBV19 ASSRGPGTDTQY
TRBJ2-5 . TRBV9 ASSVSPVQETQY
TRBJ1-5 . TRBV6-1 ASSEMQPQH
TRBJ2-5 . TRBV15 ATSWIGTGQETQY
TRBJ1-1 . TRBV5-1 ASSRSSGYTEAF
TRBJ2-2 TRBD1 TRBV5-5 ASSLTPLTSTGGRTGELF